This T cell receptor beta chain was sequenced for a study of blood T cell repertoires in COVID-19. Per germline, CDR1 MGHRA and CDR2 YSYEKL. The CDR3 length is 17 residues. V lost 4 bases, J lost 0 bases, and 13 bases lay in between. Clones were sequenced by immunoSEQ multiplex PCR, and TCRdb holds only the in-frame ones, with some missing. The table records about 270,000 clones, approximately 89% of them present only once. The chain is built from TRBV4-1 and TRBJ1-6; D gene unclear. The TCR sequence derives from a man aged 40-50 years with active or convalescent COVID-19. The sample was peripheral blood. CDR3 loop: CASSRLGRVSYNSPLHF. The CDR3, as DNA: TGCGCCAGCAGCCGCCTAGGGAGGGTCTCCTATAATTCACCCCTCCACTTT.